The rows below give T cell receptor beta chains drawn from one sample of a study of OX40 agonist ivuxolimab in advanced cancers. Only in-frame clones appear in the TCRdb table, and some are missing; sequencing was by immunoSEQ multiplex PCR. The profile shows tens of thousands of clones, 85% to 90% of them singletons. Sequenced material: CD4+ or CD8+ T cells sorted from blood, taken in a trial of the OX40 agonist ivuxolimab. Receptor source: an adult with an advanced solid tumor such as melanoma, head and neck, liver or kidney cancer. CDR3s leave out the opening cysteine and the closing phenylalanine or tryptophan. Clone size, where shown, is once, few, many, or a class for clones that have expanded.

j_gene	v_gene	abundance	CDR3aa
TRBJ2-5	TRBV4-1	NA	ASSSHGGGNQETQY
TRBJ2-2	TRBV2	NA	ASSPPTGLAGGSNTGELF
TRBJ2-7	TRBV5-1	NA	ASSLGGSSYEQY
TRBJ2-1	TRBV19	NA	ASSHAGTDPTYNEQF
TRBJ1-2	TRBV4-1	NA	ASSQEGGFNYGYT
TRBJ1-1	TRBV5-1	NA	ASSHGLNTEAF
TRBJ1-6	TRBV5-6	NA	ASSWRTGGGLLH
TRBJ1-2	TRBV7-2	NA	ASSKGPPVNYGYT
TRBJ2-2	TRBV9	NA	ASSVWAGGVGELF
TRBJ1-4	TRBV2	NA	ASSEFRDRGRNEKLF
TRBJ1-2	TRBV25-1	NA	ASSPQGGRGRNYGYT
TRBJ2-1	TRBV6-5	once	ASRGGGSSYNEQF
TRBJ2-1	TRBV5-8	NA	ASSKRQTVHNEQF
TRBJ2-1	TRBV18	once	ASSLQMGVEQF
TRBJ2-1	TRBV5-1	NA	ASSLAGQNNEQF
TRBJ1-5	TRBV6-1	NA	ASSARGGQQPQH
TRBJ1-1	TRBV18	NA	ASSPTRGGTEAF
TRBJ2-5	TRBV6-6	NA	ASSRTGDRQGVTQY
TRBJ2-3	TRBV7-6	NA	ASSLVAGGTDTQY
TRBJ2-7	TRBV7-9	NA	ASSLVGRNEQY
TRBJ2-3	TRBV6-1	NA	ASSDVGRGTDTQY
TRBJ2-3	TRBV2	NA	ASSLLPNTQY
TRBJ2-7	TRBV6-5	NA	ASSGSAGGYEQY
TRBJ2-5	TRBV14	NA	ASSQEEELAGAPVETQY
TRBJ2-6	TRBV29-1	NA	SVDSGTGTGANVLT
TRBJ2-1	TRBV7-9	NA	ASRVAGGTSGDEQF
TRBJ1-6	TRBV6-5	few	ASTGQPNSPLH
TRBJ2-2	TRBV5-1	NA	ASTMGTGMVGELF
TRBJ2-5	TRBV27	NA	ASRMLGVGETQY
TRBJ1-2	TRBV27	NA	ASSFSGTGIYGYT
TRBJ1-1	TRBV18	NA	ASSRQGPEAF
TRBJ2-6	TRBV5-1	NA	ASSPKAGAGANVLT
TRBJ2-5	TRBV18	NA	ASSPGVGETQY
TRBJ2-3	TRBV5-5	NA	ASSSRNRELTNTQY
TRBJ2-2	TRBV4-2	NA	ASSQDHVEGELF
TRBJ2-1	TRBV18	NA	ASSPRVLQF
TRBJ1-2	TRBV18	once	ASSPQPEGAYGYT
TRBJ2-1	TRBV5-8	NA	ASSFHRGTKYNEQF
TRBJ2-2	TRBV5-5	NA	ASSPDAANTGELF
TRBJ1-1	TRBV19	NA	ASRNPGEGRAF
TRBJ1-2	TRBV5-1	NA	ASSWEGTGDGYT
TRBJ2-3	TRBV7-9	NA	ASTQSTGSTDTQY
TRBJ2-3	TRBV9	NA	ASSTEGGANTQY
TRBJ2-2	TRBV5-1	NA	ASSLVLAGDTGELF
TRBJ2-1	TRBV5-1	NA	ASSLEGNSYNEQF
TRBJ1-1	TRBV7-8	NA	ASSLEVVEAEAF
TRBJ2-3	TRBV18	NA	ASSPAGGRTDTQY
TRBJ2-7	TRBV19	NA	ASSRGQGGYEQY
TRBJ2-5	TRBV19	NA	ASTMVGGTETQY
TRBJ2-5	TRBV2	NA	ASSDPTGPQGHQY
TRBJ2-7	TRBV2	few	ASSEAWESEQY
TRBJ1-6	TRBV2	NA	ASSASSYNSPLH
TRBJ2-7	TRBV6-5	once	ASRPGTWGSYEQY
TRBJ1-6	TRBV19	few	ASSTQNSPLH